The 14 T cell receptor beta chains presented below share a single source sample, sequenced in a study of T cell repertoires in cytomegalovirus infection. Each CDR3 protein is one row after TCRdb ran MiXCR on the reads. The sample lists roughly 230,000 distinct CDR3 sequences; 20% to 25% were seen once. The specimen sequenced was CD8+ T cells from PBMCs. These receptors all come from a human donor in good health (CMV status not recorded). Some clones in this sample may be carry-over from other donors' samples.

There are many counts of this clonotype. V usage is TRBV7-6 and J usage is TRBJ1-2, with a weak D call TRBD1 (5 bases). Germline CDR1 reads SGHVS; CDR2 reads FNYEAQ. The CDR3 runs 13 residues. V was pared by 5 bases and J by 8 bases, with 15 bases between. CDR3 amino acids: CASSHRDLGGYTF. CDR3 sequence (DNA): TGTGCCAGCAGCCACCGGGACCTGGGGGGCTACACCTTC.

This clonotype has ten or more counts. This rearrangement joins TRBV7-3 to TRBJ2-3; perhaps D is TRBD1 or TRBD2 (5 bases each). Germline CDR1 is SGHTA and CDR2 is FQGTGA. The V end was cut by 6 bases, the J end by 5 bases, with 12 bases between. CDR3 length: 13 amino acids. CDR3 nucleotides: TGTGCCAGCAGATCCGGGACCGAAGATACGCAGTATTTT. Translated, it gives CASRSGTEDTQYF.

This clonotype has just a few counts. The DNA of the CDR3 is TGTGCCAGCAGCCGGGACAGGGGTCCCTACAATGAGCAGTTCTTC. The encoded protein is CASSRDRGPYNEQFF. The chain carries TRBV7-6 and TRBJ2-1; TRBD1 matches at 10 bases. The CDR3 has 15 residues. Per the germline V gene, CDR1 is SGHVS and CDR2 is FNYEAQ. J lost 2 bases, V lost 5 bases, and 3 bases had no gene match.

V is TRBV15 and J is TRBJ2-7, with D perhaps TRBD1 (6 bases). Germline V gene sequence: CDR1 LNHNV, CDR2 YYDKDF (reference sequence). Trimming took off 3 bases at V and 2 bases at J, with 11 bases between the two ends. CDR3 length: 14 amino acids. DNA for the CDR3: TGTGCCACCAGCAGCCGGGACAACACCTACGAGCAGTACTTC. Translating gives CATSSRDNTYEQYF.

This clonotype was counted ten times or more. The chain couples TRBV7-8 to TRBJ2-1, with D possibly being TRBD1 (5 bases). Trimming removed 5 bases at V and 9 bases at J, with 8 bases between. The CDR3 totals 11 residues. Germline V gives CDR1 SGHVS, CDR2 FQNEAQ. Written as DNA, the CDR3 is TGTGCCAGCAGCCAAGGGGCTGAGCAGTTCTTC. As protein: CASSQGAEQFF.

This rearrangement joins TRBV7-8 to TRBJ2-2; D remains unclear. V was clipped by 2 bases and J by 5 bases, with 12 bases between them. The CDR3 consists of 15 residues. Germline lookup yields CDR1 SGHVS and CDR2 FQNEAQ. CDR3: CASSLLSIGTGELFF. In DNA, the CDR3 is TGTGCCAGCAGCTTATTAAGCATTGGGACCGGGGAGCTGTTTTTT.

The DNA for the CDR3 is TGCAGTGCCATGCCGGGACATAGTAATGAAAAACTGTTTTTT. It translates to CSAMPGHSNEKLFF. The chain has TRBV20-1 and TRBJ1-4, with D perhaps matching TRBD1 (6 bases). The ends were cut back, 6 bases at V and 4 bases at J, with 15 bases in the middle. The CDR3 contains 14 residues. Germline assignment: CDR1 DFQATT and CDR2 SNEGSKA (reference sequence).

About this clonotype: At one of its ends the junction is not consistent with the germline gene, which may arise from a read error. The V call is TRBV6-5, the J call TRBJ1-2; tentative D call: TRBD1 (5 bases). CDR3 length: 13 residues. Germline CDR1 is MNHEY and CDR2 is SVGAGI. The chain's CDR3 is CASSLGRSYGYIF. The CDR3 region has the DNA TGTGCCAGCAGTCTGGGACGGAGCTATGGCTACATCTTC.

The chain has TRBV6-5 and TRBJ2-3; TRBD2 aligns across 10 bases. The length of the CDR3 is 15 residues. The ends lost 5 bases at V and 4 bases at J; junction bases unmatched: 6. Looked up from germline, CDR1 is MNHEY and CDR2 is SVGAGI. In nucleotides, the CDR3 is TGTGCCAGCAGTCCCACTAGCGGGGTCCCAGATACGCAGTATTTT. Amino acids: CASSPTSGVPDTQYF.

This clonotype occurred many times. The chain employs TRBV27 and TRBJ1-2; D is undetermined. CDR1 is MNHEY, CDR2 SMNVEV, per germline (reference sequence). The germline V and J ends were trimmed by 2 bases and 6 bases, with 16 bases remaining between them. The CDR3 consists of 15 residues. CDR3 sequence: CASSLLGSGINGYTF. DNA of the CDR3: TGTGCCAGCAGTTTACTAGGGTCGGGAATCAATGGCTACACCTTC.

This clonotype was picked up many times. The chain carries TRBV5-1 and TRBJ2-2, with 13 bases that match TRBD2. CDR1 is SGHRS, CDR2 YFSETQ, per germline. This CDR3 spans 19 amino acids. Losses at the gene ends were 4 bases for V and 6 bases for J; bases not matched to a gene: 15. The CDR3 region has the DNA TGCGCCAGCAGCACCCCGCGAACTAGCGGGGGGGCCAGGGCCGGGGAGCTGTTTTTT. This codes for CASSTPRTSGGARAGELFF.

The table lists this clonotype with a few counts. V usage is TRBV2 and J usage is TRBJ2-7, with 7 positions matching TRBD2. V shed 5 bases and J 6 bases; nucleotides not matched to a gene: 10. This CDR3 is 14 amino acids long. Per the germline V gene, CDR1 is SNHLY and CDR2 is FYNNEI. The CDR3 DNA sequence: TGTGCCAGCAGTAGCGGGGTGGCCTCGCCCGAGCAGTACTTC. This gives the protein CASSSGVASPEQYF.

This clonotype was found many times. The DNA of the CDR3 is TGTGCCAGCAGCCCTCTGATGAACACTGAAGCTTTCTTT. Translating gives CASSPLMNTEAFF. V usage is TRBV7-7 and J usage is TRBJ1-1; D gene ambiguous. With 5 bases removed from V and 0 bases from J, the gap between germline ends came to 7 bases. The germline V gene has CDR1 SSHAT and CDR2 FNYEAQ (reference sequence). The CDR3 consists of 13 residues.

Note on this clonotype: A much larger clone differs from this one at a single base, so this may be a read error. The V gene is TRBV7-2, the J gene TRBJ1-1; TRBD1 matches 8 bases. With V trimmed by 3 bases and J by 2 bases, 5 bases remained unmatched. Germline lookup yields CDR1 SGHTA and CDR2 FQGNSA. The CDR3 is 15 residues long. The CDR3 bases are TGTGCCAGCAGCTTCGTAGACAGGGGAAACACTGAAGCTTTCTTT. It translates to CASSFVDRGNTEAFF.